This TCR beta chain appears in the sequencing data of a study of technical replicates of blood from a few donors. CDR1 and CDR2 from the germline V gene are MGHRA and YSYEKL. The CDR3 runs to 15 residues. The V segment lost 1 base and the J segment 4 bases; nucleotides outside the gene matches: 5. Measured with immunoSEQ multiplex PCR; TCRdb has only the in-frame clones, and not every one. There are about 62,000 clones in the sample; under 90% occur only once, and 4.8% lies in the top ten. The clonotype originates from a human donor in good health. Some clones in this sample may be carry-over from other donors' samples. The source material was PBMCs. The gene calls are TRBV4-1 and TRBJ1-2, with TRBD1 identical over 8 bases. The CDR3 nucleotides are TGCGCCAGCAGCCAAGTGACAGGGGTCCTCTATGGCTACACCTTC. Protein product: CASSQVTGVLYGYTF.